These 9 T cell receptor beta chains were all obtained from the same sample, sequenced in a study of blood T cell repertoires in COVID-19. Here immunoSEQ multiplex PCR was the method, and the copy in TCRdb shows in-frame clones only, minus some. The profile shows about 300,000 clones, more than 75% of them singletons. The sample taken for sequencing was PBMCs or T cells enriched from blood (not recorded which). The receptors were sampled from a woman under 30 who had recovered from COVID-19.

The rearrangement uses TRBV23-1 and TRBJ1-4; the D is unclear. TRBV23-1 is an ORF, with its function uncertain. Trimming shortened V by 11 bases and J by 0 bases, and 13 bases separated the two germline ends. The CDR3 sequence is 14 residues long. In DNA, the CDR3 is TGCGCCTCGTCGACACGTACAACTAATGAAAAACTGTTTTTT. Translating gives CASSTRTTNEKLFF.

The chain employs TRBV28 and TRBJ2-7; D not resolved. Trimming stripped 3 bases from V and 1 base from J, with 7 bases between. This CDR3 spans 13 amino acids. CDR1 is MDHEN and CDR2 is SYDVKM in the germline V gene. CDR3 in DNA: TGTGCCAGCAGTTTGGGCCAGTCCTACGAGCAGTACTTC. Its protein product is CASSLGQSYEQYF. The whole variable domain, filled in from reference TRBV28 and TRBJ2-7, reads DVKVTQSSRYLVKRTGEKVFLECVQDMDHENMFWYRQDPGLGLRLIYFSYDVKMKEKGDIPEGYSVSREKKERFSLILESASTNQTSMYLCASSLGQSYEQYFGPGTRLTVT.

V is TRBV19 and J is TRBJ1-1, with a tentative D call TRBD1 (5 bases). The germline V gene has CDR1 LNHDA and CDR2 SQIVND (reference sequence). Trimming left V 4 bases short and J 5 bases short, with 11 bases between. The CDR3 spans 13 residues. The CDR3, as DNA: TGTGCCAGTAGTAATCGGGGGTCTACTGAAGCTTTCTTT. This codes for CASSNRGSTEAFF. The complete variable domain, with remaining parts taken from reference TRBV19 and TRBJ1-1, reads DGGITQSPKYLFRKEGQNVTLSCEQNLNHDAMYWYRQDPGQGLRLIYYSQIVNDFQKGDIAEGYSVSREKKESFPLTVTSAQKNPTAFYLCASSNRGSTEAFFGQGTRLTVV.

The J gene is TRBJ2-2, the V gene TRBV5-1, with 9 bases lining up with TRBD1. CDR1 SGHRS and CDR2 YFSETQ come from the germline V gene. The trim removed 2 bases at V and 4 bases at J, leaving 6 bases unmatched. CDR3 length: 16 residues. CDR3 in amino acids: CASSLGDRVSTGELFF. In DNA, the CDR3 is TGCGCCAGCAGCTTAGGGGACAGGGTGAGCACCGGGGAGCTGTTTTTT.

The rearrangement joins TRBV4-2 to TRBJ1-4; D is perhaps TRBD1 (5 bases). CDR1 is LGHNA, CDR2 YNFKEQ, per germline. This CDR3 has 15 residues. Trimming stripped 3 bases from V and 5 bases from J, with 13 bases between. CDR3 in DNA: TGTGCCAGCAGCCAGAATGACAGCCCAAATGAAAAACTGTTTTTT. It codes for CASSQNDSPNEKLFF.

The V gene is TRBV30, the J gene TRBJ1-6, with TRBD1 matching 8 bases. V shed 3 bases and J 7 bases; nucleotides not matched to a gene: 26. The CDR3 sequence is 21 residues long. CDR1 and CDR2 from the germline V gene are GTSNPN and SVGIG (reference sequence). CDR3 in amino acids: CAWSDTPFGTGVNYGNSPLHF. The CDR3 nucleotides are TGTGCCTGGAGCGACACCCCGTTCGGGACAGGAGTAAATTACGGAAATTCACCCCTCCACTTT.

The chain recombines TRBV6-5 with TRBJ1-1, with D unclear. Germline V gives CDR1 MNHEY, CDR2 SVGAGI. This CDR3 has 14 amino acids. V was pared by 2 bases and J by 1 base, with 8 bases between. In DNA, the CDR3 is TGTGCCAGCAGTTACGAGCGGCAGAACACTGAAGCTTTCTTT. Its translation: CASSYERQNTEAFF.

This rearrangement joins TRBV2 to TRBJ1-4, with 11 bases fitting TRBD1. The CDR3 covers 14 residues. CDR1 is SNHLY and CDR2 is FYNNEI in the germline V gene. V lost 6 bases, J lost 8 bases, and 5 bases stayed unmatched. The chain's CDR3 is CASRGTGGYEKLFF. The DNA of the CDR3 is TGTGCCAGCAGGGGGACAGGGGGGTACGAAAAACTGTTTTTT.

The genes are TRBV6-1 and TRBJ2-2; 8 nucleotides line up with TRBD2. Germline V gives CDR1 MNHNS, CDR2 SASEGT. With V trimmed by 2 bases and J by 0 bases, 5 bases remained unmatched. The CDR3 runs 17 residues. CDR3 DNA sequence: TGTGCCAGCAGTGAATTTCTAGCGGGCGCGAACACCGGGGAGCTGTTTTTT. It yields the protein CASSEFLAGANTGELFF.